The 11 T cell receptor beta chains given below trace back to one sample, sequenced in a study of human T cells and chemical hapten exposure (TCRdb year 2021). The library was obtained by RACE. The sequencer listed for this sample is NextSeq 500. Using fastp trimming at Q25 and MiXCR clonotype assembly, TCRdb reanalyzed the public sequencing data and kept in-frame beta chains. One record per CDR3 amino acid sequence lists the most common genes and DNA. The sample table contains approximately 350,000 distinct CDR3 sequences; only one count was recorded for about 7% of them. Approximately 8% of the sample lies in the top ten. The time point label on this specimen signifies: patch test 1, 2 weeks after DPC sensitization. The meaning of the sample's treatment or condition label: therapeutic diphenylcyclopropenone sensitization with weekly scalp DPC. The sequencing used whole blood, collected in connection with sensitization to the hapten diphenylcyclopropenone (DPC). The receptors were sampled from a woman aged 18-29 years with alopecia areata. Some clones in this sample may be carry-over from other donors' samples.

This chain links TRBV7-2 with TRBJ2-4; maybe TRBD1 (6 bases). The CDR3 runs to 16 residues. Trimming removed 5 bases from V and 0 bases from J, with 14 bases in between. The germline V gene encodes CDR1 SGHTA and CDR2 FQGNSA. CDR3 DNA sequence: TGTGCCAGCAGCCGCGGACAGCCAACAGCCAAAAACATTCAGTACTTC. Translating it yields CASSRGQPTAKNIQYF.

The chain employs TRBV28 and TRBJ2-1, with 9 nucleotides matching TRBD1. J lost 10 bases, V lost 6 bases, and 4 bases had no gene match. Germline V gene lookup returns CDR1 MDHEN and CDR2 SYDVKM. The CDR3 extends over 12 amino acids. The CDR3 nucleotides read TGTGCCAGCAGACAGGGGGCAGGGGAGCAGTTCTTC. Protein product: CASRQGAGEQFF. Complete variable domain (other parts from reference TRBV28 and TRBJ2-1): DVKVTQSSRYLVKRTGEKVFLECVQDMDHENMFWYRQDPGLGLRLIYFSYDVKMKEKGDIPEGYSVSREKKERFSLILESASTNQTSMYLCASRQGAGEQFFGPGTRLTVL.

This clonotype has a count of ten or more. The chain links TRBV24-1 to TRBJ2-1; 10 bases align to TRBD2. Trimming at V came to 1 base and at J to 4 bases, leaving 0 bases not matched to a gene. Germline CDR1 and CDR2: KGHDR and SFDVKD. The CDR3 is 15 residues long. The chain's CDR3 is CATSDFSGGYNEQFF. The CDR3 coding sequence is TGTGCCACCAGTGATTTTAGCGGGGGGTACAATGAGCAGTTCTTC.

CDR3 amino acids: CASSPAGGSSYEQYF. CDR3 coding DNA: TGTGCCAGCAGCCCCGCCGGGGGGAGCTCCTACGAGCAGTACTTC. This chain joins TRBV3-1 and TRBJ2-7; 7 positions agree with TRBD2. Germline-derived CDR1 and CDR2 are LGHDT and YNNKEL (reference sequence). The CDR3 runs to 15 residues. The V segment lost 4 bases and the J segment 0 bases; nucleotides outside the gene matches: 6.

The V and J genes are TRBV25-1 and TRBJ1-1; D ambiguous. This CDR3 has 12 residues. The germline V gene has CDR1 MGHDK and CDR2 SYGVNS. Between the trimmed V and J ends, which lost 5 bases and 2 bases, there was a span of 6 bases. The CDR3 spells CASSYANTEAFF. In nucleotides, the CDR3 is TGTGCCAGCAGTTACGCAAACACTGAAGCTTTCTTT.

This clonotype was counted at least ten times. The chain carries TRBV5-1 and TRBJ1-1; D uncertain. V was pared by 4 bases and J by 2 bases, with 12 bases between. The CDR3 is 14 residues long. Germline V gene data show CDR1 as SGHRS and CDR2 as YFSETQ. The CDR3 DNA is TGCGCCAGCAGCCCGAGTCGTTATAACACTGAAGCTTTCTTT. Residues: CASSPSRYNTEAFF.

In its sample, this clonotype was seen a few times. This sequence joins TRBV20-1 and TRBJ2-2; a possible D gene is TRBD1 (5 bases). CDR3 size: 13 residues. CDR1 is DFQATT and CDR2 is SNEGSKA in the germline V gene (reference sequence). V was trimmed by 0 bases and J by 8 bases, leaving 10 bases between them. CDR3 nucleotide sequence: TGCAGTGCTAGAGACCTTGACAGAGGGGAGCTGTTTTTT. Translating gives CSARDLDRGELFF.

V gene TRBV6-5 combines with J gene TRBJ1-2; D call uncertain. Trimming removed 5 bases from V and 0 bases from J, with 10 bases in between. Germline CDR1 reads MNHEY; CDR2 reads SVGAGI. The CDR3 sequence is 14 residues long. Here the CDR3 reads CASSPTTANYGYTF. Written as DNA, the CDR3 is TGTGCCAGCAGTCCTACGACCGCTAACTATGGCTACACCTTC.

This clonotype was observed a handful of times. The chain couples TRBV10-3 to TRBJ2-1, with 13 bases fitting TRBD2. The CDR3 has 16 amino acids. Germline values: CDR1 ENHRY, CDR2 SYGVKD. With 6 bases clipped from V and 7 bases from J, the junction kept 9 bases outside the gene matches. CDR3 region: CAISFTSGGARNEQFF. Here the CDR3 DNA reads TGTGCCATCAGCTTTACTAGCGGGGGGGCCAGGAATGAGCAGTTCTTC.

This clonotype has more than one count but fewer than ten. The chain recombines TRBV27 with TRBJ2-2; TRBD1 agrees at 8 bases. Germline-derived CDR1 and CDR2 are MNHEY and SMNVEV (reference sequence). V was pared by 5 bases and J by 4 bases, with 3 bases of the junction left unmatched. The CDR3 totals 14 residues. As DNA, the CDR3 is TGTGCCAGCAGTCGACAGGGGAGCACCGGGGAGCTGTTTTTT. Protein: CASSRQGSTGELFF.

A few counts support this clonotype. This chain uses TRBV15 with TRBJ2-5; TRBD1 agrees at 10 bases. The trim removed 5 bases at V and 4 bases at J, leaving 10 bases unmatched. CDR3 length: 16 residues. CDR1 and CDR2 (germline): LNHNV, YYDKDF (reference sequence). Here the CDR3 reads CATSRIDRGHRETQYF. In nucleotides, the CDR3 is TGTGCCACCAGCCGGATTGACAGGGGGCATCGAGAGACCCAGTACTTC.